Below are 6 T cell receptor beta chains sequenced from a single sample in a study of CD4 and CD8 cells across lung adenocarcinoma regions. TCRdb processed the PCR reads anew with MiXCR; each CDR3 protein has one entry. The repertoire has roughly 2,900 distinct CDR3 sequences, under 50% of them found once; the top ten carry 40% to 50%. The material sequenced was CD8+ T cells from the center of a lung tumor. The source of these receptors is a male donor with lung adenocarcinoma. The CD4 and CD8 labels of this study may be unreliable.

The DNA for the CDR3 is TGTGCCAGCAAATCAAAAGCGGGAGTGGGCACCGGGGAGCTGTTTTTT. This translates into CASKSKAGVGTGELFF. This sequence joins TRBV27 and TRBJ2-2, with 8 nucleotides matching TRBD2. CDR1 and CDR2 from the germline V gene are MNHEY and SMNVEV (reference sequence). The CDR3 runs 16 residues. Trimming cost V 7 bases and J 4 bases; bases outside gene matches: 11.

The genes are TRBV10-3 and TRBJ1-2; D gene uncertain. CDR1 ENHRY and CDR2 SYGVKD come from the germline V gene. Trimming shortened V by 3 bases and J by 6 bases, and 8 bases separated the two germline ends. This CDR3 spans 12 amino acids. CDR3: CAISEGGDGYTF. Here the CDR3 DNA reads TGTGCCATCAGTGAAGGTGGGGATGGCTACACCTTC.

The chain has TRBV7-2 and TRBJ2-1; D is unclear. The DNA end lines up better with TRBJ2-7; the J call may be wrong. This CDR3 spans 15 amino acids. Per germline, CDR1 SGHTA and CDR2 FQGNSA. CDR3 nucleotide sequence: TGTGCCAGCACCATGGCCCTCGGGCCCTACTACGAGCAGTACTTC. Translated: CASTMALGPYYEQYF.

V and J are TRBV6-1 and TRBJ2-7; D unresolved. Trimming cost V 3 bases and J 0 bases, with 9 bases left between them. CDR1 and CDR2 from the germline V gene are MNHNS and SASEGT. This CDR3 has 14 amino acids. CDR3 sequence reads: CASSEAESSYEQYF. Written as DNA, the CDR3 is TGTGCCAGCAGTGAGGCAGAGAGCTCCTACGAGCAGTACTTC.

This rearrangement joins TRBV14 to TRBJ2-1, with 8 bases fitting TRBD2. V trimming: 4 bases; J trimming: 6 bases; junction bases outside the gene matches: 2. CDR1 SGHDN and CDR2 FVKESK come from the germline V gene. This CDR3 region has 13 residues. The DNA for the CDR3 is TGTGCCAGCAGCCCCGGGACTAGCAATGAGCAGTTCTTC. Translated, it gives CASSPGTSNEQFF.

By share, this clonotype ranks as medium-sized. This sequence joins TRBV6-1 and TRBJ2-1, with 12 bases lining up with TRBD2. J gave up 4 bases and V 5 bases, and 3 bases lay outside the gene matches. Germline V gene sequence: CDR1 MNHNS, CDR2 SASEGT. This CDR3 has 15 amino acids. The CDR3 DNA reads as TGTGCCAGCAGTCGGACTAGCGGGAATTACAATGAGCAGTTCTTC. It is translated as CASSRTSGNYNEQFF.